Listed here are 14 T cell receptor beta chains from one sample, sequenced in a study of CD8 T cells in ankylosing spondylitis. TCRdb reanalysed the 5' RACE reads using MiXCR and keeps one entry per CDR3 protein. Of under 200,000 distinct CDR3 sequences in the sample, roughly 10% were seen once. The sequenced sample was blood, either unsorted or a sorted T cell fraction (not recorded which). Receptor source: a female donor with ankylosing spondylitis or in good health (not recorded which).

The chain joins TRBV12-3 or TRBV12-4 to TRBJ2-3, with 8 positions matching TRBD2. CDR3 length equals 15 residues. The junction had 9 bases not matched to a gene; V was cut back by 4 bases and J by 6 bases. The CDR3 nucleotides read TGTGCCAGCAGTTCGACTAGCGTAAGGGTGGATACGCAGTATTTT. Translation: CASSSTSVRVDTQYF.

The chain couples TRBV27 to TRBJ2-1; 9 bases match TRBD2. The CDR3 length is 20 residues. Germline CDR1 MNHEY, CDR2 SMNVEV (reference sequence). Germline trimming cut 6 bases from V and 0 bases from J; bases unmatched to any gene: 18. CDR3 residues: CASSPAWGLARRSSYNEQFF. CDR3 coding DNA: TGTGCCAGCAGCCCAGCTTGGGGACTAGCCCGGCGGAGCTCCTACAATGAGCAGTTCTTC.

The chain employs TRBV2 and TRBJ1-1, with TRBD1 as a possible D gene (6 bases). CDR3 length: 15 amino acids. The V gene lost 5 bases and the J gene lost 4 bases, with 17 bases spanning the gap. Per germline, CDR1 SNHLY and CDR2 FYNNEI. For the CDR3, the DNA is TGTGCCAGCAGTCATCCGGGACAAAGGGCCACTGAAGCTTTCTTT. Its protein product is CASSHPGQRATEAFF.

This clonotype has ten or more counts. The CDR3 reads CASSSKTSAYNEQFF. As DNA, the CDR3 is TGTGCCAGCAGCTCAAAGACTAGTGCCTACAATGAGCAGTTCTTC. The chain carries TRBV13 and TRBJ2-1, with D perhaps matching TRBD2 (6 bases). The V end lost 4 bases, the J end lost 2 bases, and 12 bases lay between the germline ends. Germline V gene lookup returns CDR1 PRHDT and CDR2 FYEKMQ (reference sequence). The CDR3 contains 15 residues.

The CDR3 loop reads CSASVAGGSSYEQYF. The CDR3 coding sequence is TGCAGTGCTTCAGTAGCGGGAGGGTCGAGTTACGAGCAGTACTTC. The chain joins TRBV20-1 to TRBJ2-7; TRBD2 agrees at 11 bases. Germline CDR1 DFQATT, CDR2 SNEGSKA (reference sequence). The CDR3 covers 15 residues. The V and J ends lost 5 bases and 4 bases, in that order; junction bases with no gene match: 10.

This clonotype was found a few times. This rearrangement joins TRBV6-1 to TRBJ2-1; tentatively, D is TRBD2 (7 bases). CDR1 and CDR2 (germline): MNHNS, SASEGT. V was trimmed by 9 bases and J by 7 bases, leaving 22 bases between them. The CDR3 is made up of 15 amino acids. The CDR3: CASTAGRGTRNEQFF. CDR3 DNA sequence: TGTGCCAGTACCGCTGGGCGGGGGACAAGGAATGAGCAGTTCTTC.

The V gene is TRBV7-6, the J gene TRBJ2-1; D is tentatively TRBD1 or TRBD2 (6 bases each). Trimming took 2 bases from V and 10 from J, leaving 9 bases between them. The CDR3 has 12 amino acids. CDR1 is SGHVS and CDR2 is FNYEAQ in the germline V gene. The CDR3 reads CASSLKGGEQFF. The CDR3 DNA reads as TGTGCCAGCAGCTTAAAGGGGGGCGAGCAGTTCTTC.

This clonotype has more than one count but fewer than ten. This chain links TRBV4-3 with TRBJ2-1; TRBD1 might be the D (5 bases). Germline CDR1 LGHNA, CDR2 YSLEER. The CDR3 runs 14 residues. With 0 bases removed from V and 7 bases from J, the gap between germline ends came to 10 bases. The chain's CDR3 is CASSQDGRANEQFF. CDR3 in DNA: TGCGCCAGCAGCCAAGATGGCAGGGCGAATGAGCAGTTCTTC.

At least ten counts were recorded for this clonotype. This rearrangement joins TRBV6-5 to TRBJ1-5; tentatively, D is TRBD1 (5 bases). CDR3 length equals 17 residues. The V and J ends lost 0 bases and 4 bases respectively, with 16 bases between them. Germline values: CDR1 MNHEY, CDR2 SVGAGI. Written as DNA, the CDR3 is TGTGCCAGCAGTTACTCAGCCCCAGGGAAGAATAATCAGCCCCAGCATTTT. As protein: CASSYSAPGKNNQPQHF.

This rearrangement joins TRBV27 to TRBJ2-1; D not resolved. The CDR3 runs to 13 residues. Germline V gene sequence: CDR1 MNHEY, CDR2 SMNVEV (reference sequence). Trimming took off 3 bases at V and 9 bases at J, with 12 bases between the two ends. The DNA for the CDR3 is TGTGCCAGCAGTTTGGCTGGCAGAGCTGAGCAGTTCTTC. Amino acid sequence: CASSLAGRAEQFF.

The table lists this clonotype with a few counts. The chain has TRBV27 and TRBJ2-7; either TRBD1 or TRBD2 may supply D (6 bases each). V shed 8 bases and J shed 0 bases, with 14 bases lying between them. Germline CDR1 reads MNHEY; CDR2 reads SMNVEV (reference sequence). The CDR3 spans 14 residues. Written as DNA, the CDR3 is TGTGCCAGCGGTCCGGGGGCCGTCTCCTACGAGCAGTACTTC. Protein sequence: CASGPGAVSYEQYF.

CDR3 amino acids: CASRIYARTGLMNTEAFF. In DNA form, the CDR3 reads TGTGCCAGCAGGATATACGCCCGGACAGGACTCATGAACACTGAAGCTTTCTTT. The gene calls are TRBV27 and TRBJ1-1, with 7 bases matching TRBD1. Germline V gene sequence: CDR1 MNHEY, CDR2 SMNVEV (reference sequence). CDR3 length equals 18 residues. V trimming: 6 bases; J trimming: 0 bases; junction bases outside the gene matches: 16.

This clonotype was counted a few times. The chain joins TRBV11-2 to TRBJ2-5; D is ambiguous. In germline, CDR1 is SGHAT, CDR2 FQNNGV. The CDR3 loop spans 13 amino acids. The V end lost 3 bases, the J end lost 2 bases, and 7 bases lay between the germline ends. CDR3 sequence (DNA): TGTGCCAGCAGCTTTGTCCTACAAGAGACCCAGTACTTC. Translation gives CASSFVLQETQYF.

V gene TRBV7-2 combines with J gene TRBJ1-5, with a weak D call TRBD1 (5 bases). Trimming took off 1 base at V and 5 bases at J, with 12 bases between the two ends. The length of the CDR3 is 15 residues. Germline assignment: CDR1 SGHTA and CDR2 FQGNSA. CDR3 in amino acids: CASSLGGLHYQPQHF. The CDR3 DNA sequence: TGTGCCAGCAGCTTAGGGGGACTCCACTATCAGCCCCAGCATTTT.